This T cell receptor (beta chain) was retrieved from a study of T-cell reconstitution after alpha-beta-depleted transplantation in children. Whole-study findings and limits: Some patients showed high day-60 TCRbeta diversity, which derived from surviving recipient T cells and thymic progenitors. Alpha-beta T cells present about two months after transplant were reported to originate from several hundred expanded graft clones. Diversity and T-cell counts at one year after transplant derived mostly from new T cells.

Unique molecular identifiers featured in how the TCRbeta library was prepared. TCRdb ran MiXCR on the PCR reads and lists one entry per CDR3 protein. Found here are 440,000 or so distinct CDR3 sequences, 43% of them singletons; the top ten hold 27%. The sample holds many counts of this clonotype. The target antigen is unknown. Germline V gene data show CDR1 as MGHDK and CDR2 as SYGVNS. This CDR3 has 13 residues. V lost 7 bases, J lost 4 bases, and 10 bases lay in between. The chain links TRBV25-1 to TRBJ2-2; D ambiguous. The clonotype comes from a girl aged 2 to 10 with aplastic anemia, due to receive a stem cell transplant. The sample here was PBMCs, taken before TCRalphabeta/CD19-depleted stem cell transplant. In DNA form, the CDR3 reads TGTGCCAGCACCTCTAAGGTCACCGGGGAGCTGTTTTTT. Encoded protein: CASTSKVTGELFF.